The T cell receptor (beta chain) described here comes from a study of blood T cell repertoires in COVID-19. The wider study: Samples taken during acute and convalescent COVID-19 were collected in the United States, Italy and Spain.

Per the original methods: The authors estimated nucleated cell counts from reference gene primer amplification. The table came from immunoSEQ multiplex PCR; TCRdb's copy has only in-frame clones and leaves some out. The V and J calls and clone size are taken from that table; D and trimming were inferred from the DNA. The table includes about 160,000 clones, 81% detected once. CDR3 size: 13 residues. V lost 3 bases and J lost 5; bases outside the gene matches: 4. The germline V gene has CDR1 MNHEY and CDR2 SMNVEV (reference sequence). The receptor comes from a man between 60 and 70 years old with active or convalescent COVID-19. The rearrangement links TRBV27 to TRBJ2-7; 7 bases agree with TRBD1. The sequencing sample was made of peripheral blood. CDR3 protein: CASSFTGDNEQYF. The CDR3, as DNA: TGTGCCAGCAGTTTCACAGGGGATAACGAGCAGTACTTC.